The text below deals with one T cell receptor (beta chain). TCRdb redid the calling of the 5' RACE reads with MiXCR, one entry per CDR3 protein. The data hold 350,000 to 400,000 distinct CDR3 sequences, with more than 25% observed a single time. This specimen comes from a study of identical twins' blood T cells. This CDR3 comprises 14 residues. Germline values: CDR1 SGHRS, CDR2 YFSETQ. Trimming took off 4 bases at V and 3 bases at J, with 12 bases between the two ends. The sample was PBMCs. The sequence was collected from a woman aged 18 to 55 in good health. The chain combines TRBV5-1 with TRBJ2-3; possibly TRBD1 or TRBD2 for D (5 bases each). CDR3 sequence reads: CASSIGTLTDTQYF. CDR3 bases: TGCGCCAGCAGCATAGGGACCCTGACAGATACGCAGTATTTT.